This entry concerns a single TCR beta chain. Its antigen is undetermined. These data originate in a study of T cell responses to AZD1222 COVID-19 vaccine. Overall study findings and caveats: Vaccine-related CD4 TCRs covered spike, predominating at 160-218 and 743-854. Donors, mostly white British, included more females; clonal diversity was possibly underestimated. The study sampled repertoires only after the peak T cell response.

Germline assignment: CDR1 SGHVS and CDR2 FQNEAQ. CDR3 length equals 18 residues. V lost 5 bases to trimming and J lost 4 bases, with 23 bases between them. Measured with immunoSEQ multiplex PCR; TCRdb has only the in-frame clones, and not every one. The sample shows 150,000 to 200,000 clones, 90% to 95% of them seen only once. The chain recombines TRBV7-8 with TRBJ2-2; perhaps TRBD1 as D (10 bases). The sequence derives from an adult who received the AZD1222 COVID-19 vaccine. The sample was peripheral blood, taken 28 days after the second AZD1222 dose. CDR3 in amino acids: CASSPWTGGSGGTGELFF. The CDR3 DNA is TGTGCCAGCAGCCCATGGACAGGGGGTAGCGGGGGCACCGGGGAGCTGTTTTTT.